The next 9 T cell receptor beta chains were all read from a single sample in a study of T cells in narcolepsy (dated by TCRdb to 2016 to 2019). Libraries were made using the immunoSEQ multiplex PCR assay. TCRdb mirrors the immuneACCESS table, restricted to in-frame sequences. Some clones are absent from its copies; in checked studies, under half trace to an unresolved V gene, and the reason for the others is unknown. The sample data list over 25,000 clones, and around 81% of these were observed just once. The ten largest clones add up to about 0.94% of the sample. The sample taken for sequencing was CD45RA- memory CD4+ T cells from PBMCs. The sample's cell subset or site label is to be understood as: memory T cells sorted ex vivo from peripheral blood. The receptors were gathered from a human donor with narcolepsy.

CDR3 in amino acids: CASSQGQGVNYGYTF. CDR3 nucleotides: TGCGCCAGCAGCCAAGGTCAGGGCGTTAACTATGGCTACACCTTC. The chain is built from TRBV4-3 and TRBJ1-2, with D possibly TRBD1 on 5 matching bases. This CDR3 has 15 amino acids. The germline V and J ends were trimmed by 1 base and 1 base, with 10 bases remaining between them. Germline V gene sequence: CDR1 LGHNA, CDR2 YSLEER.

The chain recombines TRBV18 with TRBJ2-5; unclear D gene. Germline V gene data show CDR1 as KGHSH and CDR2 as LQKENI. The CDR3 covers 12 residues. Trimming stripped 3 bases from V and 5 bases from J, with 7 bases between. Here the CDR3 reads CASSPTMETQYF. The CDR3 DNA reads TGTGCCAGCTCACCGACCATGGAGACCCAGTACTTC.

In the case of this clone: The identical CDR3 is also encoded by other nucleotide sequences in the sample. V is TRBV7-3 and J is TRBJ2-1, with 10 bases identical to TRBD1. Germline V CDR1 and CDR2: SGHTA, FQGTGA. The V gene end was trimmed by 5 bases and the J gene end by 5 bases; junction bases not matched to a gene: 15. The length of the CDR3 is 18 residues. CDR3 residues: CASSPGRGDRGIHNEQFF. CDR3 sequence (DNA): TGTGCCAGCAGCCCAGGGCGGGGGGACAGGGGAATTCACAATGAGCAGTTCTTC.

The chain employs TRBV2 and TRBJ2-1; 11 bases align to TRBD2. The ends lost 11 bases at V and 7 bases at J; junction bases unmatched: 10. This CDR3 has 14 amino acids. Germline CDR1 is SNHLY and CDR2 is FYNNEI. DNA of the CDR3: TGTGCCGGAAATCTTATAGCGGGGGGGAATGAGCAGTTCTTC. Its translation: CAGNLIAGGNEQFF.

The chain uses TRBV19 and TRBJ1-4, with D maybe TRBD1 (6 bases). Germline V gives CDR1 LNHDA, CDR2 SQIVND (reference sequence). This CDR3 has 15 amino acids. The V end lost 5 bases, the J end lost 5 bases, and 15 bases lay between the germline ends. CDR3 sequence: CASSDSGGANEKLFF. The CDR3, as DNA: TGTGCCAGTAGTGACTCTGGGGGCGCGAATGAAAAACTGTTTTTT.

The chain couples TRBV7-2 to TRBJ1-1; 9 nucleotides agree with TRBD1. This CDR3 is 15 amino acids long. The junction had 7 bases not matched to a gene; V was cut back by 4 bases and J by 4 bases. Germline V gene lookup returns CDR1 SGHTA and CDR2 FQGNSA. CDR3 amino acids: CASSYYRGLGTEAFF. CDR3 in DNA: TGTGCCAGCAGCTACTACAGGGGGCTGGGCACTGAAGCTTTCTTT.

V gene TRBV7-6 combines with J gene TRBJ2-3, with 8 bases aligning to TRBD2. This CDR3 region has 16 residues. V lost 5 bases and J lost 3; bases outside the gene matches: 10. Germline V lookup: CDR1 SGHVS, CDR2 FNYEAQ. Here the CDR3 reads CASSLLSGGGTDTQYF. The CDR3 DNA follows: TGTGCCAGCAGCCTCCTCAGCGGGGGCGGGACAGATACGCAGTATTTT. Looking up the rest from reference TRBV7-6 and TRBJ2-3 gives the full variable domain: GAGVSQSPRYKVTKRGQDVALRCDPISGHVSLYWYRQALGQGPEFLTYFNYEAQQDKSGLPNDRFSAERPEGSISTLTIQRTEQRDSAMYRCASSLLSGGGTDTQYFGPGTRLTVL.

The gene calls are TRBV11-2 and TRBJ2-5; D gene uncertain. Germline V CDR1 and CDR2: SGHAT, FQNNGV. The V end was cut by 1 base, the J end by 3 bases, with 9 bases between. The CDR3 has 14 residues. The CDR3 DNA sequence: TGTGCCAGCAGCTTAGGCTTGGCGGAAGAGACCCAGTACTTC. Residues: CASSLGLAEETQYF.

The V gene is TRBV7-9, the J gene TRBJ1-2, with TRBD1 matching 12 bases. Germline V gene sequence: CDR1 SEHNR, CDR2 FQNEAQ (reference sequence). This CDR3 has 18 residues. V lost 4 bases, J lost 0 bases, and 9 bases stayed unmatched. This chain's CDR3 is CASSSYLGQGASNYGYTF. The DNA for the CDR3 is TGTGCCAGCAGCTCGTATTTGGGACAGGGGGCTTCTAACTATGGCTACACCTTC. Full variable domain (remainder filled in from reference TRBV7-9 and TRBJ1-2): DTGVSQNPRHKITKRGQNVTFRCDPISEHNRLYWYRQTLGQGPEFLTYFQNEAQLEKSRLLSDRFSAERPKGSFSTLEIQRTEQGDSAMYLCASSSYLGQGASNYGYTFGSGTRLTVV.